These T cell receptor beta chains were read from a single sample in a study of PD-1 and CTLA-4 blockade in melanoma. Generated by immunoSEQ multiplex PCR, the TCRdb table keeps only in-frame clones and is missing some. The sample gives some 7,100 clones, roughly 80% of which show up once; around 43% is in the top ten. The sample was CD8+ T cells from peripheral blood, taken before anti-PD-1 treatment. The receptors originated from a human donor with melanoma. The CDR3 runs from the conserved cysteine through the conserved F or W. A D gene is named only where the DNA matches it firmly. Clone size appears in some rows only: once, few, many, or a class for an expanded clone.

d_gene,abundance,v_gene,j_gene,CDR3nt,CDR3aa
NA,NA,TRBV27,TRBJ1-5,TGTGCCAGCAGTCGGTCGGGGAATCAGCCCCAGCATTTT,CASSRSGNQPQHF
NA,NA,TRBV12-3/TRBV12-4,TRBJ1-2,TGTGCCAGCGGCAGTGGGAGGCGCTATGGCTACACCTTC,CASGSGRRYGYTF
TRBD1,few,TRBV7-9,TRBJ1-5,TGTGCCAGCAGCATCTCCGGGACAGGGTCTATGAGCAATCAGCCCCAGCATTTT,CASSISGTGSMSNQPQHF
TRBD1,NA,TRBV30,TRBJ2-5,TGTGCCTGGAGCCCGGAGCCCAATGGACAGGGGACTCAAGAGACCCAGTACTTC,CAWSPEPNGQGTQETQYF
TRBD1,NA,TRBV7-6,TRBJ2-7,TGTGCCAGCAGCCAGGGACAGGAGCAGTACTTC,CASSQGQEQYF
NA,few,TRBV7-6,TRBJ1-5,TGTGCCAGCAGCTTAGACGGTGATAGCAATCAGCCCCAGCATTTT,CASSLDGDSNQPQHF
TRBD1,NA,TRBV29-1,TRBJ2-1,TGCAGCGTTCTCGACAGGGTCACTGAGCAGTTCTTC,CSVLDRVTEQFF
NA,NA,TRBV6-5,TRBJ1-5,TGTGCCAGCAGAACGAGCCATGGGAGCAATCAGCCCCAGCATTTT,CASRTSHGSNQPQHF
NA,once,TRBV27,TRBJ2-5,TGTGCCAGCAGTTTATTGGGTCGTCCTCCAGAGACCCAGTACTTC,CASSLLGRPPETQYF
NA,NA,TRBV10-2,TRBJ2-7,TGCGCCAGCAGTGCGGGACTCACTCCCTACGAGCAGTACTTC,CASSAGLTPYEQYF
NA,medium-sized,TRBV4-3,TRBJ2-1,TGCGCCAGCAGCTGGGGGGTGGCGACAGGGCACCACAATGAGCAGTTCTTC,CASSWGVATGHHNEQFF
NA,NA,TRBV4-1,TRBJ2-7,TGCGCCAGCAGCACAAAGGGCGAGCAGTACTTC,CASSTKGEQYF
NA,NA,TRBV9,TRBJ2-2,TGTGCCAGCAGCGTAGAGGGGTACACCGGGGAGCTGTTTTTT,CASSVEGYTGELFF
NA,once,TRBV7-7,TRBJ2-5,TGTGCTAGCAGCTTCGGACGGAACCAACTTCTAGAGACCCAGTACTTC,CASSFGRNQLLETQYF
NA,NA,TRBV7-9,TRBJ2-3,TGTGCCAGCAGCCTACAAGACGCTCCGGCCCCAGATACGCAGTATTTT,CASSLQDAPAPDTQYF
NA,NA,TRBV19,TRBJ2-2,TGTGCCAGTAGATTTGCTGGGGAGCTGTTTTTT,CASRFAGELFF
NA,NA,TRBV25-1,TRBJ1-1,TGTGCCAGCACAGAGGGGTCGACTGAAGCTTTCTTT,CASTEGSTEAFF
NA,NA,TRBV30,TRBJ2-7,TGTGCCTGGAGTTCCTCCTACGAGCAGTACTTC,CAWSSSYEQYF
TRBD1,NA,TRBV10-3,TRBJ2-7,TGTGCCATCACCGGGGACAGATTCTACGAGCAGTACTTC,CAITGDRFYEQYF
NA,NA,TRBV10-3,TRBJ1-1,TGTGCCATCAACGAGGCAGCCATGAACACTGAAGCTTTCTTT,CAINEAAMNTEAFF
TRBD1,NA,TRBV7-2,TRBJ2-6,TGTGCCAGCAGCACCCAGGCGGGACAGGGCTCATCTGGGGCCAACGTCCTGACTTTC,CASSTQAGQGSSGANVLTF
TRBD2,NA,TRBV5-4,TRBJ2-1,TGTGCCAGCAGCTTGGGACTAGCGGGCACCATAGGAGAGCAGTTCTTC,CASSLGLAGTIGEQFF
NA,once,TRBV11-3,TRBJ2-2,TGTGCCAGCAGAGCCACAGGACCATCGAACACCGGGGAGCTGTTTTTT,CASRATGPSNTGELFF
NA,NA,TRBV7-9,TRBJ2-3,TGTGCCAGCCCACTAATGCAGGGGGGCGCAGATACGCAGTATTTT,CASPLMQGGADTQYF
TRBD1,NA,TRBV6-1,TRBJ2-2,TGTGCCAGCAGTGAATGGGACAGAACCTGGGAGCTGTTTTTT,CASSEWDRTWELFF
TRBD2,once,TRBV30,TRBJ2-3,TGTGCCTGGAGCGTGATAGCGGGAGTTTATGGAGATACGCAGTATTTT,CAWSVIAGVYGDTQYF